The 12 T cell receptor beta chains listed next were all sequenced from one sample in a study of post-analysis software for immune sequencing data. The study, taken as a whole, reports: The five TRBV segments detected at higher frequency in patients than in controls included TRBV5-6, TRBV5-1 and TRBV20-1.

These receptors are not linked to any known antigen. Researchers reported that TCR beta cDNA libraries carried unique molecular identifiers. One entry per CDR3 protein, called by TCRdb with MiXCR from the PCR reads. The top ten hold about an eighth of the sample, which has about 500,000 distinct CDR3 sequences, under 55% seen once. Sample: blood. The receptors were sampled from a girl between 10 and 17 years old with multiple sclerosis.

With regard to this clonotype: A read error may be the cause here, since a much bigger clone is one base away. The chain is built from TRBV29-1 and TRBJ2-1; 9 nucleotides line up with TRBD2. The CDR3 is made up of 14 amino acids. Germline assignment: CDR1 SQVTM and CDR2 ANQGSEA. The V segment lost 3 bases and the J segment 8 bases; nucleotides outside the gene matches: 8. CDR3 sequence (DNA): TGCAGCGTTGATCCCGGACTAGCGAGGGATGAGCAGTTCTTC. Its protein product is CSVDPGLARDEQFF.

The chain is built from TRBV4-3 and TRBJ2-1; the D is unclear. Germline lookup yields CDR1 LGHNA and CDR2 YSLEER. The CDR3 has 14 amino acids. V lost 0 bases to trimming and J lost 8 bases, with 11 bases between them. DNA of the CDR3: TGCGCCAGCAGCCAAGATCTATCCTTTTATGAGCAGTTCTTC. Residues: CASSQDLSFYEQFF.

This rearrangement joins TRBV29-1 to TRBJ2-1, with D perhaps TRBD2 (6 bases). The CDR3 totals 15 residues. Germline-derived CDR1 and CDR2 are SQVTM and ANQGSEA. Between the trimmed V and J ends, which lost 2 bases and 2 bases, there was a span of 13 bases. The CDR3 sequence is CSVESREIAYNEQFF. The CDR3 DNA is TGCAGCGTTGAATCCCGGGAGATCGCCTACAATGAGCAGTTCTTC.

The chain links TRBV7-2 to TRBJ2-1; no clear D. The last part of the DNA fits TRBJ2-7 better; the J call may be wrong. This CDR3 is built from 13 residues. Germline assignment: CDR1 SGHTA and CDR2 FQGNSA. The CDR3 sequence is CASSPRNLYEQYF. CDR3 coding DNA: TGTGCCAGCAGCCCTCGGAACCTCTACGAGCAGTACTTC.

This clonotype was seen more than once but under ten times. This chain uses TRBV27 with TRBJ2-7, with 13 bases fitting TRBD2. There are 17 residues in the CDR3. The V segment lost 6 bases and the J segment 2 bases; nucleotides outside the gene matches: 10. Germline CDR1 MNHEY, CDR2 SMNVEV (reference sequence). This CDR3 is CASRLAGGPYGAYEQYF. As DNA, the CDR3 is TGTGCCAGCAGACTAGCGGGAGGGCCATATGGGGCCTACGAGCAGTACTTC.

This sequence joins TRBV4-1 and TRBJ2-7; D unresolved. Germline CDR1 and CDR2: MGHRA and YSYEKL. The V end lost 1 base, the J end lost 5 bases, and 15 bases lay between the germline ends. The CDR3 is 15 amino acids. CDR3 bases: TGCGCCAGCAGCCAAGTGCTGTTAGTTTTGAACGAGCAGTACTTC. It codes for CASSQVLLVLNEQYF.

The chain uses TRBV18 and TRBJ2-3, with TRBD2 matching 14 bases. Germline V CDR1 and CDR2: KGHSH, LQKENI. CDR3 length: 20 amino acids. V lost 1 base, J lost 1 base, and 10 bases stayed unmatched. This CDR3 reads CASSPQTPGLAGGGTDTQYF. The CDR3 DNA reads as TGTGCCAGCTCACCACAGACCCCAGGACTAGCGGGAGGAGGCACAGATACGCAGTATTTT.

The chain joins TRBV6-1 to TRBJ1-5; maybe TRBD1 (6 bases). Germline V gene data show CDR1 as MNHNS and CDR2 as SASEGT. The germline V and J ends were trimmed by 10 bases and 3 bases, with 19 bases remaining between them. This CDR3 is 15 amino acids long. Here the CDR3 DNA reads TGTGCCACCATCCGGGGCAGGGGTGACAATCAGCCCCAGCATTTT. It translates to CATIRGRGDNQPQHF.

This clonotype showed up just a few times. This chain connects TRBV2 to TRBJ1-5; no clear D. The CDR3 extends over 15 amino acids. V was cut by 1 base and J by 4 bases, with 11 bases left in between. Germline loops: CDR1 SNHLY, CDR2 FYNNEI. In DNA, the CDR3 is TGTGCCAGCAGTGAAGTGTCAAGTGATAATCAGCCCCAGCATTTT. Translated: CASSEVSSDNQPQHF.

The chain couples TRBV12-3 or TRBV12-4 to TRBJ2-7; 8 bases map to TRBD2. This CDR3 has 15 residues. J was trimmed by 2 bases and V by 2 bases; bases with no gene match: 5. The CDR3, as DNA: TGTGCCAGCAGTTTACGGGTAGCGGGGCCCTACGAGCAGTACTTC. This translates into CASSLRVAGPYEQYF.

The chain joins TRBV7-9 to TRBJ2-4, with 8 positions matching TRBD2. The last part of the DNA fits TRBJ2-7 better; the J call may be wrong. Per the germline V gene, CDR1 is SEHNR and CDR2 is FQNEAQ (reference sequence). The CDR3 loop spans 19 amino acids. The CDR3 nucleotides are TGTGCCAGCAGCTCGCCAGCGGGAGCCGACGGATCGGGATTTTACGAGCAGTACTTC. This encodes CASSSPAGADGSGFYEQYF.

This clonotype was detected only a few times. This chain joins TRBV6-5 and TRBJ2-7; no clear D. Trimming cost V 5 bases and J 2 bases, with 16 bases left between them. The CDR3 is 15 residues long. Germline V lookup: CDR1 MNHEY, CDR2 SVGAGI. CDR3 sequence (DNA): TGTGCCAGCAGTCAGGTCCTCGGAGTTCCCTACGAGCAGTACTTC. Translation: CASSQVLGVPYEQYF.